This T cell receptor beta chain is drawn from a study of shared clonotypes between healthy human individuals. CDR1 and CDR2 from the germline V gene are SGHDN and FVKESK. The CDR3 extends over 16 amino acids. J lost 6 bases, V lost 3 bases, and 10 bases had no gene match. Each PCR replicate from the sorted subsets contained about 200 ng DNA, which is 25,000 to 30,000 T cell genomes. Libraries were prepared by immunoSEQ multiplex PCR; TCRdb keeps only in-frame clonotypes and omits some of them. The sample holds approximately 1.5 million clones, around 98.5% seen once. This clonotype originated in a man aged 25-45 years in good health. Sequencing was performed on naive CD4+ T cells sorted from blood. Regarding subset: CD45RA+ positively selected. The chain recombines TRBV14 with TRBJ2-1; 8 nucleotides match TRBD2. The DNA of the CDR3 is TGTGCCAGCAGCCACGGTTATCAGCGGGGGAGCAATGAGCAGTTCTTC. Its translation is CASSHGYQRGSNEQFF.